Each of the 9 T cell receptor beta chains below was sequenced from the same sample in a study of shared clonotypes between healthy human individuals. Naive CD8 cells lacked CD45RO, underwent positive selection for CCR7 and left out terminally differentiated effector memory CD45RA+ cells. Sequenced by immunoSEQ multiplex PCR; TCRdb stores in-frame clones only, minus some. The sample yields a few hundred thousand clones, 95% to 96% seen once. Material: naive CD8+ T cells sorted from blood. All receptors derive from a woman in her 30s in good health.

The chain links TRBV5-6 to TRBJ1-5; TRBD1 is a possible D gene (5 bases). The CDR3 runs 15 residues. Trimming removed 2 bases from V and 2 bases from J, with 11 bases in between. The germline CDR1 and CDR2 sequences are SGHDT and YYEEEE. CDR3 amino acids: CASSFRDGGNQPQHF. In DNA, the CDR3 is TGTGCCAGCAGCTTCCGGGACGGCGGCAATCAGCCCCAGCATTTT.

This rearrangement joins TRBV9 to TRBJ2-5, with 11 bases matching TRBD2. V shed 0 bases, J shed 5 bases, and the junction held 3 bases outside the gene matches. CDR1 SGDLS and CDR2 YYNGEE come from the germline V gene. This CDR3 is 15 amino acids long. Here the CDR3 reads CASSVELAGAETQYF. The CDR3 coding sequence is TGTGCCAGCAGCGTAGAACTAGCGGGAGCGGAGACCCAGTACTTC.

The rearrangement links TRBV2 to TRBJ2-7; 10 positions agree with TRBD2. This CDR3 spans 15 amino acids. Trimming at V came to 3 bases and at J to 6 bases, leaving 8 bases not matched to a gene. Per germline, CDR1 SNHLY and CDR2 FYNNEI. The CDR3 DNA sequence: TGTGCCAGCAGTGAGAGGACTAGCGGCCTCGGCGAGCAGTACTTC. As protein: CASSERTSGLGEQYF.

The J gene is TRBJ2-6, the V gene TRBV7-6; 7 bases align to TRBD2. CDR1 is SGHVS, CDR2 FNYEAQ, per germline. V lost 3 bases, J lost 3 bases, and 8 bases stayed unmatched. The CDR3 loop spans 17 amino acids. The CDR3 DNA sequence: TGTGCCAGCAGCTTTCACCCCCGGGGGGATGGGGCCAACGTCCTGACTTTC. It specifies CASSFHPRGDGANVLTF.

The chain combines TRBV27 with TRBJ2-7; 7 positions agree with TRBD1. The V and J ends lost 5 bases and 2 bases, in that order; junction bases with no gene match: 6. Germline CDR1 and CDR2: MNHEY and SMNVEV (reference sequence). The CDR3 contains 14 residues. The DNA of the CDR3 is TGTGCCAGCAGTGCCCAGGGGACAGCCTACGAGCAGTACTTC. Protein: CASSAQGTAYEQYF.

This sequence joins TRBV7-8 and TRBJ2-5, with D perhaps matching TRBD1 (5 bases). This CDR3 has 17 residues. Germline V gene data show CDR1 as SGHVS and CDR2 as FQNEAQ. Trimming shortened V by 1 base and J by 4 bases, and 19 bases separated the two germline ends. CDR3 in DNA: TGTGCCAGCAGCTTAGAGGTGTGGTTAGGGGTCGGAGAGACCCAGTACTTC. Amino acid sequence: CASSLEVWLGVGETQYF.

The chain uses TRBV6-1 and TRBJ2-3; D uncertain. CDR1 and CDR2 (germline): MNHNS, SASEGT. There are 13 residues in the CDR3. Trimming left V 6 bases short and J 5 bases short, with 12 bases between. The CDR3 loop reads CASRDLGGDTQYF. The CDR3 nucleotides are TGTGCCAGCAGGGACCTCGGTGGAGATACGCAGTATTTT.

V usage is TRBV6-6 and J usage is TRBJ2-5; 7 nucleotides align to TRBD2. J lost 5 bases, V lost 2 bases, and 5 bases had no gene match. Germline V gives CDR1 MNHNY, CDR2 SVGAGI (reference sequence). This CDR3 comprises 14 residues. CDR3 region: CASSYATSRETQYF. The CDR3 DNA reads as TGTGCCAGCAGTTACGCGACTAGCCGGGAGACCCAGTACTTC.

Details on this clone: Within the sample, other DNA sequences also encode this same CDR3. This sequence joins TRBV27 and TRBJ2-7, with TRBD1 identical over 9 bases. The germline CDR1 and CDR2 sequences are MNHEY and SMNVEV (reference sequence). This CDR3 has 14 amino acids. V lost 4 bases, J lost 2 bases, and 3 bases stayed unmatched. In DNA, the CDR3 is TGTGCCAGCAGTTCTGGACAGGGGCCCTACGAGCAGTACTTC. This sequence encodes CASSSGQGPYEQYF.